Below, 10 T cell receptor beta chains from the same sample are listed, as sequenced in a study of T cell repertoires in cytomegalovirus infection. One entry per CDR3 protein results from TCRdb running MiXCR on the reads. Altogether about 400,000 distinct CDR3 sequences are present, roughly 36% being singletons, with the ten largest covering roughly 14%. Their antigens are not known. Sequenced material: cultured PBMCs, taken from culture after CMV antigen stimulation. These receptors all stem from a human donor in good health (CMV status not recorded). Some clones in this sample may be carry-over from other donors' samples.

The CDR3: CAGMDRRPPTNEKLFF. The CDR3 region has the DNA TGCGCCGGGATGGACAGGCGTCCACCAACTAATGAAAAACTGTTTTTT. The chain joins TRBV10-1 to TRBJ1-4, with 7 bases identical to TRBD1. This CDR3 is 16 amino acids long. Looked up from germline, CDR1 is WNHNN and CDR2 is SYGVQD (reference sequence). With V trimmed by 11 bases and J by 0 bases, 12 bases remained unmatched.

The gene calls are TRBV2 and TRBJ1-1; tentative D call: TRBD1 (5 bases). CDR1 and CDR2 from the germline V gene are SNHLY and FYNNEI. Trimming removed 6 bases at V and 4 bases at J, with 18 bases between. The CDR3 runs to 15 residues. The CDR3 loop is CASRQGDKMFTEAFF. In DNA, the CDR3 is TGTGCCAGCAGGCAGGGTGATAAGATGTTCACTGAAGCTTTCTTT.

This rearrangement joins TRBV5-1 to TRBJ2-4; D perhaps matches TRBD2 (6 bases). The CDR3 consists of 14 residues. CDR1 is SGHRS and CDR2 is YFSETQ in the germline V gene. V was trimmed by 2 bases and J by 8 bases, leaving 14 bases between them. CDR3 nucleotide sequence: TGCGCCAGCAGCTTAGGAACCTGGGGGGACATTCAGTACTTC. Translation: CASSLGTWGDIQYF.

This chain connects TRBV5-4 to TRBJ1-1; 8 bases line up with TRBD1. CDR1 and CDR2 (germline): SGHNT, YYREEE (reference sequence). CDR3 size: 14 residues. The ends lost 5 bases at V and 5 bases at J; junction bases unmatched: 8. The CDR3 loop is CASSVGQGRTEAFF. DNA of the CDR3: TGTGCCAGCAGTGTTGGACAGGGAAGGACTGAAGCTTTCTTT.

The rearrangement joins TRBV7-2 to TRBJ2-1; 12 positions agree with TRBD2. V dropped 5 bases and J dropped 4; count of bases not matched to a gene: 3. This CDR3 comprises 15 residues. From germline, CDR1 is SGHTA and CDR2 FQGNSA. Here the CDR3 reads CASSETSGSYNEQFF. The DNA for the CDR3 is TGTGCCAGCAGCGAGACTAGCGGGAGTTACAATGAGCAGTTCTTC. Variable domain in full (rest from reference TRBV7-2 and TRBJ2-1): GAGVSQSPSNKVTEKGKDVELRCDPISGHTALYWYRQSLGQGLEFLIYFQGNSAPDKSGLPSDRFSAERTGGSVSTLTIQRTQQEDSAVYLCASSETSGSYNEQFFGPGTRLTVL.

This clonotype turned up a few times. The chain carries TRBV11-1 and TRBJ2-1; 11 nucleotides align to TRBD1. In germline, CDR1 is SGHAT, CDR2 FQDESV (reference sequence). The CDR3 runs 15 residues. After removal of 5 bases from V and 8 bases from J, the junction contained 8 bases not matched to a gene. This chain's CDR3 is CASSLGTGGFDEQFF. CDR3 DNA: TGTGCCAGCAGCCTAGGGACAGGGGGGTTCGATGAGCAGTTCTTC.

This clonotype has just a few counts. V is TRBV4-3 and J is TRBJ1-1; D possibly corresponds to TRBD1 (6 bases). V was shortened by 0 bases and J by 0 bases, with 17 bases between the two germline ends. This CDR3 comprises 18 residues. The germline gives CDR1 LGHNA, CDR2 YSLEER. The chain's CDR3 is CASSQDRAGWDMNTEAFF. DNA for the CDR3: TGCGCCAGCAGCCAAGATAGGGCAGGGTGGGACATGAACACTGAAGCTTTCTTT.

This clonotype was seen only a few times. The chain joins TRBV7-2 to TRBJ2-3, with 9 bases aligning to TRBD2. Per the germline V gene, CDR1 is SGHTA and CDR2 is FQGNSA. V lost 1 base, J lost 7 bases, and 9 bases stayed unmatched. The CDR3 extends over 16 amino acids. The CDR3 reads CASSLGGAGGGNTQYF. The CDR3 bases are TGTGCCAGCAGCTTAGGTGGAGCGGGAGGCGGGAATACGCAGTATTTT.

The V call is TRBV7-8, the J call TRBJ1-6, with D perhaps TRBD1 (6 bases). V lost 7 bases and J lost 3, with 22 bases in between. This CDR3 is built from 18 residues. In germline, CDR1 is SGHVS, CDR2 FQNEAQ. CDR3 residues: CASTPRLGALLYNSPLHF. The CDR3 nucleotides read TGTGCCAGCACCCCGCGGTTGGGGGCCCTACTCTATAATTCACCCCTCCACTTT.

This clonotype was counted between two and nine times. J is TRBJ2-7 and V is TRBV27; a possible D gene is TRBD2 (5 bases). The CDR3 loop spans 13 amino acids. CDR1 MNHEY and CDR2 SMNVEV come from the germline V gene (reference sequence). V lost 7 bases and J 4 bases, leaving 14 bases between the germline ends. CDR3 bases: TGTGCCAGCACTTCGCCCAGCGGATACGAGCAGTACTTC. It yields the protein CASTSPSGYEQYF.